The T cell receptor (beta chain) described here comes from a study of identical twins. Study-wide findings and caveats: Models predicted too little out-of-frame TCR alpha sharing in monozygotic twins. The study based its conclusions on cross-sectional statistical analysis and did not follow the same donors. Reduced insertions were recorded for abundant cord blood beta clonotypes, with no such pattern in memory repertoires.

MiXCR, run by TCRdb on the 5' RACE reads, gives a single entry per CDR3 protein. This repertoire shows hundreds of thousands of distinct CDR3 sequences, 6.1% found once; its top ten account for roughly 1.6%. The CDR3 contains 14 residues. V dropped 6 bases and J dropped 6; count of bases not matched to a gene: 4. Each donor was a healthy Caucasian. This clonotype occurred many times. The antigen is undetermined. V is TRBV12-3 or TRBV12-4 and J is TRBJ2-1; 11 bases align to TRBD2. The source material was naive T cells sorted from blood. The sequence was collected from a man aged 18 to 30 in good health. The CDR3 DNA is TGTGCCAGCAGCTTTGGACTAGCGGGCAATGAGCAGTTCTTC. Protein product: CASSFGLAGNEQFF.